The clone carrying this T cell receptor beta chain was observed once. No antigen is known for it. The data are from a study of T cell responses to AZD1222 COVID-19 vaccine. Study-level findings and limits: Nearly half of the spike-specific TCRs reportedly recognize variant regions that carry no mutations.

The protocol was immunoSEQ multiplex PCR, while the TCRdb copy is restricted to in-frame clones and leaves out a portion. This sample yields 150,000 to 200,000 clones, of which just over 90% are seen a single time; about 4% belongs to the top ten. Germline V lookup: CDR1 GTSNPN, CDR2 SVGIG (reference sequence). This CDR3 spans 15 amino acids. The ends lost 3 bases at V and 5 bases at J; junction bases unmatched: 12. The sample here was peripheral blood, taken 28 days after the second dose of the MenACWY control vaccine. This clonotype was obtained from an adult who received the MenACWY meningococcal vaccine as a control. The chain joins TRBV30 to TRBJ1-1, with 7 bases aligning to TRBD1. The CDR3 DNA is TGTGCCTGGAGCAGGGGTGACAGGGAGGGGACTGAAGCTTTCTTT. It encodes CAWSRGDREGTEAFF.